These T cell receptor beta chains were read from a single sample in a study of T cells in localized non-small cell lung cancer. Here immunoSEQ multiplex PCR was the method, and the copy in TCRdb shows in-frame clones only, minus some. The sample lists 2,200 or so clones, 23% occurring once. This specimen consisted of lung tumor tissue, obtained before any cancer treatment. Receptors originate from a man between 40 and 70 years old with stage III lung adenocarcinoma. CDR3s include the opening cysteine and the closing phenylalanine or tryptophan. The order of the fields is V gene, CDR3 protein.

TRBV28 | CATTPGTNYGYTF
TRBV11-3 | CASSPIAGTDNQPQHF
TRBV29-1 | CSVRQEGTQPQHF
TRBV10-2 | CASSELGNYEQYF
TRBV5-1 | CASSFGTGGTDTQYF
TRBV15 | CATSTFRGQYEQYF
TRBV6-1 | CASSEGWGAYLETQYF
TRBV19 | CASSLQGASTNEKLFF
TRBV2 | CASSLSSLAKNIQYF
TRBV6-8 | CASRRSTALETQYF
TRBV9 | CASGRESWYEQYF
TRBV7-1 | CASSLTGAGVGNEQFF
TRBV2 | CASKRGGQAPGYTF
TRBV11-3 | CASSLETWNTGELFF
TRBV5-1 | CASSLGPGPPDEQYF
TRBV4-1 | CASSQVFQGASNQPQHF
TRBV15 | CATSRDGQGADTGELFF
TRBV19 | CASSISGLGTGELFF
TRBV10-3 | CAISESPADTQYF
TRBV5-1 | CASSLASGTIYEQYF
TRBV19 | CASTGGEKLFF
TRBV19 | CASNRGEGNQPQHF
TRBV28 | CASSPGTLIANYGYTF
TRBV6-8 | CASSSSGGITDTQYF
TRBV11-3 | CASSLGTSATDTQYF
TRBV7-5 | CASSPASRGQSSYNEQFF
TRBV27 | CASSSLLAGSTGELFF
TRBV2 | CASSPQGGFTKQETQYF
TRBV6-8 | CASSYSIHQGFEAFF
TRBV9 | CASSHSGANVLTF
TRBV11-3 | CASTRLAGSQYNEQFF
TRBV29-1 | CSAGTSSVEQYF
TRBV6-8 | CASSYTTGFDQPQHF
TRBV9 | CANSKNSVQETQYF
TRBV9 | CASSERGAYEQYF
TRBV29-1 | CSVGTDINQPQHF
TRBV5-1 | CASSRDRHTDTQYF
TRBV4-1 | CASSQETSFVPDNEQFF
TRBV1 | CASSQAGTQETQYF
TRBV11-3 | CASSSGTGSNYGYTF
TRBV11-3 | CASSLWAQSSYEQYF
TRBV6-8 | CASGTSGGNGELFF
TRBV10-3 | CAISEGGSYEQYF
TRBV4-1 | CASSQDQARELFF
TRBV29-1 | CSVVVSQAQETQYF
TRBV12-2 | CAGLGDCANYGYTF
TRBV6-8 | CASSRTGTSRYEQFF
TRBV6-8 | CAVSRGASGGGLGIF
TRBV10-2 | CASSETGGMETQYF
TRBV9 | CASCRGQGASPLHF